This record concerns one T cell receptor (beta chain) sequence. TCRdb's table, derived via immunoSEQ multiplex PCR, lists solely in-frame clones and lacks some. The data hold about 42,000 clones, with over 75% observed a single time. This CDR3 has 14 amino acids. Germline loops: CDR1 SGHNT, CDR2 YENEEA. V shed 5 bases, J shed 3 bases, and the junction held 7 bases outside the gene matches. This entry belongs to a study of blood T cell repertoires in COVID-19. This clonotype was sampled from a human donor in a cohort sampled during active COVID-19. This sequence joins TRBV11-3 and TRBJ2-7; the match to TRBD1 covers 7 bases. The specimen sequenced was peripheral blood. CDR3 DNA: TGTGCCAGCAGCCTCGACAGGGTCGACTACGAGCAGTACTTC. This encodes CASSLDRVDYEQYF.